This T cell receptor (beta chain) was recovered during a study of shared T cell receptors in the human thymus. Germline assignment: CDR1 LGHNA and CDR2 YSLEER. V was clipped by 2 bases and J by 7 bases; unmatched bases: 29. The CDR3 has 22 residues. Repertoires were generated with immunoSEQ multiplex PCR, while TCRdb's copy carries only in-frame clones and drops some. The repertoire holds about 660,000 clones, around 89% seen once, with 0.008% to 0.011% in the top ten. Another study also made use of these data, one on human thymus T cells. That investigation notes: Donors consisted of healthy Finnish infants (having corrective surgery for congenital heart defects).

Input material: thymocytes. This TCR was recovered from a boy under two years old with a congenital heart defect. This chain joins TRBV4-3 and TRBJ1-1; 9 bases agree with TRBD1. The CDR3 loop reads CASSQYAVRDRAWGRLGCEAFF. CDR3 DNA: TGCGCCAGCAGCCAATACGCCGTCCGGGACAGGGCATGGGGTCGTCTTGGGTGTGAAGCTTTCTTT.